This T cell receptor beta chain was retrieved from a study of radiotherapy plus CTLA-4 blockade in lung cancer. Study overall: Disease control was seen in 30% to 35% of patients, objective responses in approximately 19%. Overall study findings and caveats: In blood, tumor-derived TCR clones expanded after radiotherapy plus ipilimumab. Together with interferon-beta, which increased in serum after radiation, early dynamic changes in blood T cell clones were reportedly the best predictors of response.

Turning to this clone: Its antigen is not identified.

In chemo-refractory metastatic non-small-cell lung cancer, patients got ipilimumab CTLA-4 blockade together with focal radiation. Some clones are missing from TCRdb's copy, which holds only in-frame ones; the method was immunoSEQ multiplex PCR. The sample lists approximately 50,000 clones; about 86% were seen once. Germline V lookup: CDR1 MDHEN, CDR2 SYDVKM. Germline trimming cut 6 bases from V and 8 bases from J; bases unmatched to any gene: 17. This CDR3 comprises 17 residues. The starting material was peripheral blood, obtained from a patient treated with radiotherapy plus ipilimumab. This clonotype was sampled from a human donor with non-small cell lung cancer that progressed on radiotherapy plus ipilimumab. Some clones in this sample may be carry-over from other donors' samples. The chain couples TRBV28 to TRBJ2-1, with TRBD2 matching 9 bases. The DNA for the CDR3 is TGTGCCAGCAGAACCCAAGGTGGGACTAGCCGGGTCGATGAGCAGTTCTTC. Translated: CASRTQGGTSRVDEQFF.